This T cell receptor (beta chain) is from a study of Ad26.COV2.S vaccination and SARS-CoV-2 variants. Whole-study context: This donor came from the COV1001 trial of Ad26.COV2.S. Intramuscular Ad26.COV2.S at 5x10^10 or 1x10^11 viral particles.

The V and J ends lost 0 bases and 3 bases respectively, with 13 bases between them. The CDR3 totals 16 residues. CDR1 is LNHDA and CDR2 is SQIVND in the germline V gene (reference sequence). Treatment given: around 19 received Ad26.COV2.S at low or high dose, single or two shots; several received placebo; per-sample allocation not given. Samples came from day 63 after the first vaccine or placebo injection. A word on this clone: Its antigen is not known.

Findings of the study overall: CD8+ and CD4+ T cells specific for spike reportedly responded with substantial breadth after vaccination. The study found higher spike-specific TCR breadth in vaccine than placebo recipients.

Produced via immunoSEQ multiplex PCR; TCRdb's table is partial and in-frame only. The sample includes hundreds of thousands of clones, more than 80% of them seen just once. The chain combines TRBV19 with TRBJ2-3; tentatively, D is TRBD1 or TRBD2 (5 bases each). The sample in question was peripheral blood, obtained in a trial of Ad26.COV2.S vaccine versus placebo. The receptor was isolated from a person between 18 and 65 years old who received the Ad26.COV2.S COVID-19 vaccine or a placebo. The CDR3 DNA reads TGTGCCAGTAGTATAGATCAGAGGGGTCGAACAGATACGCAGTATTTT. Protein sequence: CASSIDQRGRTDTQYF.